This T cell receptor beta chain was observed in a study of CD8 T cells in Susac syndrome. Losses at the gene ends were 6 bases for V and 2 bases for J; bases not matched to a gene: 4. The CDR3 extends over 15 amino acids. Germline values: CDR1 MDHEN, CDR2 SYDVKM. RNA, at about 0.5 to 1 ug, was reverse transcribed with random hexamers. Coverage of TCR beta CDR3 amplification by immunoSEQ multiplex PCR extended to 54 Vbeta and 13 Jbeta. MiXCR, run by TCRdb on the immunoSEQ multiplex PCR reads, gives a single entry per CDR3 protein. The sample gives around 300,000 distinct CDR3 sequences, 85% of which show up once; approximately 0.2% is in the top ten.

The sequencing sample was made of CD8+ T cells from PBMCs. The clonotype originates from a human donor with multiple sclerosis. V gene TRBV28 combines with J gene TRBJ2-1; 10 bases fit TRBD1. The CDR3 sequence: CASRQTGGPYNEQFF. The CDR3 DNA follows: TGTGCCAGCAGACAGACAGGGGGCCCCTACAATGAGCAGTTCTTC.